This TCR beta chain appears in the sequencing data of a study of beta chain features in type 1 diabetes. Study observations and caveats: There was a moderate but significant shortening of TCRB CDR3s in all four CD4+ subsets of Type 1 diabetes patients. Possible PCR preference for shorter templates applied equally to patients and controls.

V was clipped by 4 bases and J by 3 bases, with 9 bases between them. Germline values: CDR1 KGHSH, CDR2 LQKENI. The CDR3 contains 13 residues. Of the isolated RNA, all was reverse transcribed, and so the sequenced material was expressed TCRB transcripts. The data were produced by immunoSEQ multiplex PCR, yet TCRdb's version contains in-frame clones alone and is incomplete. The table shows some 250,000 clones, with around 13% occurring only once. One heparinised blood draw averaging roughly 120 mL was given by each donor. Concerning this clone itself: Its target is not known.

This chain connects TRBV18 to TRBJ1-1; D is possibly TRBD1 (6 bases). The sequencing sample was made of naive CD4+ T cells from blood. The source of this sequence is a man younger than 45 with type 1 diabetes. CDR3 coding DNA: TGTGCCAGCTCACTGAAGGGGGACACTGAAGCTTTCTTT. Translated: CASSLKGDTEAFF.